A selection of T cell receptor beta chains follows, all from one sample in a study of shared clonotypes between healthy human individuals. Profiled with immunoSEQ multiplex PCR; TCRdb holds only in-frame clones, not every one. The sample lists around 500,000 clones; about 84% were seen once. The specimen was PBMCs. Source of these receptors: a woman in her thirties or forties in good health. Some clones in this sample may be carry-over from other donors' samples. The CDR3 runs from the conserved cysteine through the conserved F or W. D genes are given only for firm matches. Clone size appears in some rows only: once, few, many, or a class for an expanded clone.

TGTGCCAGCAGTGAAGGCGCCGAGTATCAGCCCCAGCATTTT | CASSEGAEYQPQHF | - | TRBV6-1 | many | TRBJ1-5
TGCGCCAGCAGTGAACACAGGGGGCCTCAAGAGACCCAGTACTTC | CASSEHRGPQETQYF | TRBD1 | TRBV10-2 | - | TRBJ2-5
TGTGCCAGCAGCTCGACAGCGGGAGTGGGCAATGAGCAGTTCTTC | CASSSTAGVGNEQFF | TRBD2 | TRBV7-9 | - | TRBJ2-1
TGTGCCAGCAGAGCTGGGCTAGCGGCCTCCTACAATGAGCAGTTCTTC | CASRAGLAASYNEQFF | TRBD2 | TRBV27 | - | TRBJ2-1
TGTGCCAGCAGCTTAGCGTACGGGGATCAGCCCCAGCATTTT | CASSLAYGDQPQHF | - | TRBV7-2 | - | TRBJ1-5
TGTGCCAGCAGTGACTCGGACAGACACACCGGGGAGCTGTTTTTT | CASSDSDRHTGELFF | - | TRBV6-4 | many | TRBJ2-2
TGTGCCAGCAGCTTGAAACATATGAACACTGAAGCTTTCTTT | CASSLKHMNTEAFF | - | TRBV5-4 | - | TRBJ1-1
TGTGCCAGCAGCTTAGAAACGGCGAACACTGAAGCTTTCTTT | CASSLETANTEAFF | - | TRBV7-8 | few | TRBJ1-1
TGCGCCAGCAGCTTGGCGGTGGGGGCGGTGACAGATACGCAGTATTTT | CASSLAVGAVTDTQYF | - | TRBV5-1 | once | TRBJ2-3
TGTGCCAGCAGCTTAACGTCCGGACAGGGCGAGCAGTACTTC | CASSLTSGQGEQYF | TRBD1 | TRBV7-3 | - | TRBJ2-7
TGTGCCAGCAGGGATGGGACAACCGTCGGGGAGCTGTTTTTT | CASRDGTTVGELFF | - | TRBV6-5 | - | TRBJ2-2
TGCAGCGTTGAAGAAGTTCGGCAGGGTGAGCAGTTCTTC | CSVEEVRQGEQFF | - | TRBV29-1 | - | TRBJ2-1
TGTGCCAGCAGTTATTCGCCTAGCGGGAACTACGAGCAGTACTTC | CASSYSPSGNYEQYF | TRBD2 | TRBV6-6 | - | TRBJ2-7
TGCGCCAGCAGCTTGGTGGCCAGTGGGCCTCCAAAGGGGAAACTGTTTTTT | CASSLVASGPPKGKLFF | - | TRBV5-1 | - | TRBJ1-4
TGTGCCAGCAGTTTAAGGGCAGGGAACTACGAGCAGTACTTC | CASSLRAGNYEQYF | - | TRBV28 | - | TRBJ2-7
TGCGCCAGCAAGAGGGGGCAAGCGGAGCAGTTCTTC | CASKRGQAEQFF | TRBD1 | TRBV5-1 | - | TRBJ2-1
TGTGCCAGCAGCAACCGGGACCCACCCTACGAGCAGTACTTC | CASSNRDPPYEQYF | - | TRBV11-2 | - | TRBJ2-7
TGTGCCAGCAGCTTAGTTTCCGGGACAACAACTAATGAAAAACTGTTTTTT | CASSLVSGTTTNEKLFF | - | TRBV7-9 | - | TRBJ1-4
TGTGCCAGCACCTCAAGGGAGGGTGGCACTGAAGCTTTCTTT | CASTSREGGTEAFF | - | TRBV28 | - | TRBJ1-1
TGTGCCAGCGACGGACAGGGGGCCTACGAGCAGTACTTC | CASDGQGAYEQYF | TRBD1 | TRBV6-4 | - | TRBJ2-7
TGTGCCAGCAGCTTAAGGGACAGGGACAATGAGCAGTTCTTC | CASSLRDRDNEQFF | TRBD1 | TRBV7-3 | - | TRBJ2-1
TGTGCCAGCAGTGAATTGGGACTAGCGGGAGCCTATGAGCAGTTCTTC | CASSELGLAGAYEQFF | TRBD2 | TRBV6-1 | - | TRBJ2-1
TGCGCCACGGGATTCGCGATAGGGAGCGGAGAGACCCAGTACTTC | CATGFAIGSGETQYF | - | TRBV10-2 | - | TRBJ2-5
TGTGCCAGCAGCTTAGCAGGGTATTCAAACAATGAGCAGTTCTTC | CASSLAGYSNNEQFF | - | TRBV11-2 | - | TRBJ2-1
TGTGCCAGCTCACCCGTCGACTTAAGCTCCTACAATGAGCAGTTCTTC | CASSPVDLSSYNEQFF | - | TRBV18 | - | TRBJ2-1
TGCGCCAGCAGTCCCGGGACAGAACTCACCGGGGAGCTGTTTTTT | CASSPGTELTGELFF | TRBD1 | TRBV10-1 | - | TRBJ2-2
TGCGCCAGCAGCTGGACCGGGACAGGGGTCAACACCGGGGAGCTGTTTTTT | CASSWTGTGVNTGELFF | TRBD1 | TRBV5-1 | - | TRBJ2-2
TGTGCCAGCAGCTTGGAGGGACTAGCGGGCATCTTC | CASSLEGLAGIF | TRBD2 | TRBV5-8 | - | TRBJ2-7
TGTGCCAGCAAAAACAACAGAAACACCATATATTTT | CASKNNRNTIYF | - | TRBV6-5 | few | TRBJ1-3